What follows describes a single T cell receptor (beta chain). In the source study's methods: Reference gene primer amplification gave estimated nucleated cell counts. The table came from immunoSEQ multiplex PCR; TCRdb's copy has only in-frame clones and leaves some out. V and J calls and clone size are copied from that table; D and trimming were computed from the DNA. Of over 35,000 clones in the sample, roughly 80% are singletons; the top ten hold less than 25%. This sample stems from a study of blood T cell repertoires in COVID-19. There are 12 residues in the CDR3. CDR1 and CDR2 (germline): SGHAT, FQNNGV. J was trimmed by 6 bases and V by 8 bases; bases with no gene match: 6.

The sequencing sample was made of peripheral blood. This TCR derives from a human donor with acute or convalescent COVID-19. The donor label of this sample is uncertain. This chain joins TRBV11-2 and TRBJ1-1; TRBD1 matches 7 bases. The CDR3 DNA follows: TGTGCCAGCGGCGACAGGGCGCCTGAAGCTTTCTTT. Residues: CASGDRAPEAFF.